A selection of T cell receptor beta chains follows, all from one sample in a study of tissue T cells after allogeneic stem cell transplantation. Sequencing was performed with immunoSEQ multiplex PCR; in TCRdb, only in-frame clones are kept and a portion is missing. Of roughly 3,000 clones listed, 62% were seen once; the top ten hold 16%. The specimen was ascending colon tissue, collected at autopsy. These receptors were taken from an older male patient with steroid-refractory graft-versus-host disease after an allogeneic stem cell transplant. Some T cells may trace back to the graft donor. The conserved cysteine and the conserved F or W are not part of the CDR3 here. Each record gives: clone size, CDR3 length, V gene, J gene, CDR3 protein. Some rows mark clone size as missing; the rest say once, few, many or name a class of expanded clone.

abundance: few
len: 9
v_gene: TRBV5-4
j_gene: TRBJ2-1
CDR3aa: ASSLAHEQF

abundance: large
len: 14
v_gene: TRBV11-1
j_gene: TRBJ1-6
CDR3aa: ASSPQGDRENSPLH

abundance: .
len: 11
v_gene: TRBV18
j_gene: TRBJ2-5
CDR3aa: ASSPQGVETQY

abundance: .
len: 13
v_gene: TRBV19
j_gene: TRBJ2-1
CDR3aa: ASSIGEGIASEQF

abundance: few
len: 14
v_gene: TRBV6-5
j_gene: TRBJ1-5
CDR3aa: ASSYRRVSSNQPQH

abundance: .
len: 10
v_gene: TRBV7-9
j_gene: TRBJ1-6
CDR3aa: ASSLGPSPLH

abundance: .
len: 15
v_gene: TRBV11-2
j_gene: TRBJ2-2
CDR3aa: ASSQMGGPLGTGELF

abundance: .
len: 11
v_gene: TRBV6-2/TRBV6-3
j_gene: TRBJ1-1
CDR3aa: ASGSYNPTEAF

abundance: .
len: 13
v_gene: TRBV10-3
j_gene: TRBJ2-1
CDR3aa: ATTVGRQGVGEQF

abundance: few
len: 11
v_gene: TRBV5-4
j_gene: TRBJ1-1
CDR3aa: ASSFAEGTEAF

abundance: .
len: 9
v_gene: TRBV7-2
j_gene: TRBJ1-2
CDR3aa: ASSSTYGYT

abundance: once
len: 13
v_gene: TRBV9
j_gene: TRBJ1-4
CDR3aa: ASSAGGRVPEKLF

abundance: .
len: 14
v_gene: TRBV27
j_gene: TRBJ1-3
CDR3aa: ASSMTNSGFGNTIY

abundance: .
len: 12
v_gene: TRBV7-2
j_gene: TRBJ2-6
CDR3aa: ASSSLSRANVLT

abundance: .
len: 14
v_gene: TRBV7-2
j_gene: TRBJ2-6
CDR3aa: ASSLKFESGANVLT

abundance: .
len: 14
v_gene: TRBV4-1
j_gene: TRBJ1-2
CDR3aa: ASSQVSGQGTGGYT

abundance: .
len: 12
v_gene: TRBV3-1/TRBV3-2
j_gene: TRBJ2-3
CDR3aa: ASSQGPAGDTQY

abundance: .
len: 12
v_gene: TRBV7-2
j_gene: TRBJ1-2
CDR3aa: ASSLGGLNYGYT

abundance: large
len: 16
v_gene: TRBV11-2
j_gene: TRBJ2-7
CDR3aa: PPRFGGARGGVAYEQY

abundance: .
len: 10
v_gene: TRBV2
j_gene: TRBJ2-5
CDR3aa: ASTGLQETQY

abundance: .
len: 12
v_gene: TRBV5-1
j_gene: TRBJ1-2
CDR3aa: ASSSGQGNYGYT